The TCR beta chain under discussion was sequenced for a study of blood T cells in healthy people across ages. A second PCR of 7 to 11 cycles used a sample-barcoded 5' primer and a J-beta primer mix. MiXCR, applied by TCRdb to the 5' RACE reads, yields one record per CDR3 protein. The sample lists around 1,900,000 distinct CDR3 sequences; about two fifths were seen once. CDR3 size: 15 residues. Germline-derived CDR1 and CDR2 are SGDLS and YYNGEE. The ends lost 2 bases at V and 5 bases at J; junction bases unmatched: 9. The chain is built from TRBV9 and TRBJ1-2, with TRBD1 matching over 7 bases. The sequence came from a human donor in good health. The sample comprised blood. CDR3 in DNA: TGTGCCAGCAGCGTCGGGAACAGGGGCGAGTATGGCTACACCTTC. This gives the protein CASSVGNRGEYGYTF.